The 17 T cell receptor beta chains presented below share a single source sample, sequenced in a study of T-cell reconstitution after alpha-beta-depleted transplantation in children. Researchers prepared the TCRbeta library using unique molecular identifiers, the study reports. TCRdb redid the calling of the PCR reads with MiXCR, one entry per CDR3 protein. The profile shows approximately 490,000 distinct CDR3 sequences, roughly 10% of them singletons. The sequencing here drew on PBMCs, taken before TCRalphabeta/CD19-depleted stem cell transplant. The receptor set was obtained from a child aged 2 to 10 with inherited bone marrow failure, due to receive a stem cell transplant.

This clonotype was seen at least ten times. This sequence joins TRBV15 and TRBJ2-7, with unresolved D. CDR3 length: 13 residues. Trimming removed 1 base at V and 6 bases at J, with 10 bases between. Per germline, CDR1 LNHNV and CDR2 YYDKDF (reference sequence). This CDR3 reads CATSRVTQSEQYF. The CDR3 nucleotides are TGTGCCACCAGCAGAGTAACTCAGAGCGAGCAGTACTTC.

Many counts were recorded for this clonotype. This chain links TRBV3-1 with TRBJ2-2; TRBD2 agrees at 7 bases. V lost 4 bases, J lost 0 bases, and 8 bases stayed unmatched. Germline V CDR1 and CDR2: LGHDT, YNNKEL (reference sequence). The CDR3 sequence is 17 residues long. CDR3 sequence reads: CASSRSSGYTNTGELFF. CDR3 nucleotide sequence: TGTGCCAGCAGCCGGTCTAGCGGTTATACGAACACCGGGGAGCTGTTTTTT.

This clonotype was seen repeatedly, ten times or more. The chain has TRBV12-3 or TRBV12-4 and TRBJ2-5; D is unclear. Trimming shortened V by 3 bases and J by 2 bases, and 10 bases separated the two germline ends. The CDR3 has 14 residues. The CDR3 coding sequence is TGTGCCAGCAGTTTGGTAGCCCGACAAGAGACCCAGTACTTC. Its protein is CASSLVARQETQYF.

This clonotype was counted many times. The rearrangement uses TRBV12-3 or TRBV12-4 and TRBJ2-7, with D possibly TRBD1 on 5 matching bases. The ends were cut back, 6 bases at V and 6 bases at J, with 15 bases in the middle. The CDR3 length is 13 residues. The CDR3, as DNA: TGTGCCAGCAGACTCGACAGCACCGGCGAGCAGTACTTC. This gives the protein CASRLDSTGEQYF.

There are a few counts of this clonotype. The gene calls are TRBV13 and TRBJ2-5, with 10 positions matching TRBD1. Germline trimming cut 0 bases from V and 4 bases from J; bases unmatched to any gene: 2. Germline loops: CDR1 PRHDT, CDR2 FYEKMQ (reference sequence). This CDR3 is built from 15 residues. In DNA, the CDR3 is TGTGCCAGCAGCTTAGGCCGGACAGGGGGAGAGACCCAGTACTTC. It specifies CASSLGRTGGETQYF.

This clonotype has a handful of counts. The rearrangement joins TRBV30 to TRBJ2-1; 7 bases match TRBD2. The CDR3 extends over 16 amino acids. Unmatched junction bases numbered 12, after V lost 2 bases and J lost 5 bases. Germline V gene data show CDR1 as GTSNPN and CDR2 as SVGIG (reference sequence). The CDR3 DNA is TGTGCCTGGAGTACCTACGGGCTAGCGGACAACAATGAGCAGTTCTTC. Protein sequence: CAWSTYGLADNNEQFF.

This clonotype was seen repeatedly, ten times or more. V is TRBV28 and J is TRBJ2-7; 9 bases are shared with TRBD1. Germline CDR1 reads MDHEN; CDR2 reads SYDVKM. CDR3 size: 13 residues. Losses at the gene ends were 6 bases for V and 6 bases for J; bases not matched to a gene: 6. The CDR3 region has the DNA TGTGCCAGCAGCTCCGGGACAGGGTTCGAGCAGTACTTC. Translating it yields CASSSGTGFEQYF.

CDR3 region: CASSLSGQANEKLFF. Written as DNA, the CDR3 is TGTGCCAGCAGCTTGTCCGGACAGGCGAATGAAAAACTGTTTTTT. The genes are TRBV5-4 and TRBJ1-4, with 7 bases that match TRBD1. The CDR3 extends over 15 amino acids. The germline V gene has CDR1 SGHNT and CDR2 YYREEE (reference sequence). The trim removed 1 base at V and 5 bases at J, leaving 5 bases unmatched.

This chain joins TRBV19 and TRBJ1-2; no reliable D call. The length of the CDR3 is 12 residues. The germline V gene encodes CDR1 LNHDA and CDR2 SQIVND (reference sequence). Trimming pared 7 bases from V and 2 bases from J, leaving 8 bases between. The CDR3 bases are TGTGCCAGTAAGCCGCCCAACTATGGCTACACCTTC. Its translation: CASKPPNYGYTF.

Worth noting for this clonotype: The junction does not match germline at one end; this may be a read error. The chain carries TRBV4-3 and TRBJ2-5, with 7 bases lining up with TRBD2. CDR1 and CDR2 from the germline V gene are LGHNA and YSLEER. The CDR3 length is 17 residues. The CDR3 loop reads CASSQDMRGGPRETLYF. The CDR3 coding sequence is TGCGCCAGCAGCCAAGACATGCGGGGAGGGCCTCGGGAGACCCTGTACTTC.

This clonotype has only a few counts. No DNA is shown, since the ends of the CDR3 on it are uncertain; the CDR3 is the one TCRdb lists. This sequence joins TRBV28 and TRBJ1-6. Germline CDR1 and CDR2: MDHEN and SYDVKM. Inclusive of both ends, the CDR3 amounts to 17 amino acids. The CDR3 region is CASSSSDRSSYNSPLHF.

In its sample, this clonotype was seen many times. The chain combines TRBV7-6 with TRBJ1-1, with TRBD1 matching 7 bases. The CDR3 consists of 18 residues. V lost 5 bases to trimming and J lost 2 bases; unmatched junction nucleotides: 17. The V gene's germline CDR1 is SGHVS and CDR2 FNYEAQ. In nucleotides, the CDR3 is TGTGCCAGCAGCCCCCGGACAGGCCCACAATTCACTAACACTGAAGCTTTCTTT. Amino acids: CASSPRTGPQFTNTEAFF.

This clonotype has a count of ten or more. CDR3 sequence: CASSPQGMGYEQYF. The CDR3 DNA reads as TGCGCCAGCAGCCCGCAGGGGATGGGGTACGAGCAGTACTTC. The chain recombines TRBV4-1 with TRBJ2-7; a possible D gene is TRBD1 (6 bases). Between the trimmed V and J ends, which lost 4 bases and 4 bases, there was a span of 14 bases. The germline V gene has CDR1 MGHRA and CDR2 YSYEKL. This CDR3 is built from 14 residues.

This clonotype was seen at least ten times. The chain recombines TRBV2 with TRBJ2-7, with a tentative D call TRBD2 (5 bases). V was shortened by 3 bases and J by 6 bases, with 9 bases between the two germline ends. This CDR3 is built from 12 residues. CDR1 and CDR2 (germline): SNHLY, FYNNEI. CDR3 coding DNA: TGTGCCAGCAGTGATCACGCGGGCGAGCAGTACTTC. Protein product: CASSDHAGEQYF. The whole variable domain, remainder taken from reference TRBV2 and TRBJ2-7, is EPEVTQTPSHQVTQMGQEVILRCVPISNHLYFYWYRQILGQKVEFLVSFYNNEISEKSEIFDDQFSVERPDGSNFTLKIRSTKLEDSAMYFCASSDHAGEQYFGPGTRLTVT.

The table lists this clonotype with many counts. This chain links TRBV12-3 or TRBV12-4 with TRBJ2-6, with unresolved D. There are 11 residues in the CDR3. Trimming stripped 4 bases from V and 13 bases from J, with 8 bases between. CDR3 loop: CASSSWEVLTF. The CDR3 nucleotides read TGTGCCAGCAGTTCTTGGGAAGTCCTGACTTTC.

This clonotype came up many times. This chain uses TRBV5-1 with TRBJ2-1, with 7 bases that match TRBD2. V lost 4 bases to trimming and J lost 3 bases; unmatched junction nucleotides: 10. The CDR3 length is 16 residues. CDR1 and CDR2 from the germline V gene are SGHRS and YFSETQ. CDR3 nucleotides: TGCGCCAGCAGCCGGGGAGGGAGCCACTACTACAATGAGCAGTTCTTC. Translation: CASSRGGSHYYNEQFF.

The chain employs TRBV27 and TRBJ1-2; 8 bases are shared with TRBD1. Germline CDR1 is MNHEY and CDR2 is SMNVEV (reference sequence). Trimming cost V 3 bases and J 8 bases; bases outside gene matches: 8. The CDR3 consists of 14 residues. The CDR3 here is CASSFGQGAEGYTF. CDR3 bases: TGTGCCAGCAGTTTCGGGCAGGGGGCGGAGGGCTACACCTTC.